The TCR beta chain described here comes from a study of blood T cell repertoires in COVID-19. Germline CDR1 and CDR2: ENHRY and SYGVKD. Trimming shortened V by 2 bases and J by 6 bases, and 8 bases separated the two germline ends. The length of the CDR3 is 13 residues. The repertoire was sequenced with immunoSEQ multiplex PCR; TCRdb's copy has only in-frame clones and lacks some. The table has more than 9,500 clones, around nine tenths seen once. The J gene is TRBJ1-5, the V gene TRBV10-3; TRBD1 might be the D (6 bases). This clonotype originated in a woman aged 60-75 years with active COVID-19. The sequenced material came from peripheral blood. The CDR3 loop reads CAISEPGVQPQHF. DNA for the CDR3: TGTGCCATCAGTGAGCCAGGGGTTCAGCCCCAGCATTTT.